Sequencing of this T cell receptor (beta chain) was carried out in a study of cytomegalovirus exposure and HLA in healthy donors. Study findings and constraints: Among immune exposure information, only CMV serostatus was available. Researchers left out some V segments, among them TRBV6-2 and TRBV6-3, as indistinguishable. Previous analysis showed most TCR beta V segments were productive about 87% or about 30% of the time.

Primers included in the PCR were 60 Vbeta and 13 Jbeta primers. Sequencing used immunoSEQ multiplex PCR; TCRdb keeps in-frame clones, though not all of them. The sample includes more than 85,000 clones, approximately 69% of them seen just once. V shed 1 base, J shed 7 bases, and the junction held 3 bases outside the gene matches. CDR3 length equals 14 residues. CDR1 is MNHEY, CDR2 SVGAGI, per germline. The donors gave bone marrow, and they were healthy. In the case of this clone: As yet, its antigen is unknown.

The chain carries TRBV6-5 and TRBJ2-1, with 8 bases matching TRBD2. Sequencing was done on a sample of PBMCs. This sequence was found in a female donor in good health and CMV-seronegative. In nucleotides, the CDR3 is TGTGCCAGCAGTTACTGGCGGGGGGAAAATGAGCAGTTCTTC. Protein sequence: CASSYWRGENEQFF.